These 29 T cell receptor beta chains were sequenced from one sample in a study of cytomegalovirus exposure and HLA in healthy donors. Researchers ran the PCR with 60 Vbeta and 13 Jbeta primers. Libraries were prepared by immunoSEQ multiplex PCR; TCRdb keeps only in-frame clonotypes and omits some of them. The sample records fewer than 150,000 clones, over 65% being singletons. The specimen was PBMCs. These receptors were collected from a woman aged 25 to 39 in good health and CMV-seronegative.

This clone showed up just once. The chain recombines TRBV16 with TRBJ2-6, with a weak D call TRBD1 (6 bases). From germline, CDR1 is KGHSY and CDR2 FQNENV. Trimming pared 5 bases from V and 0 bases from J, leaving 11 bases between. This CDR3 region has 16 residues. The CDR3 spells CASSARGRSGANVLTF. CDR3 nucleotide sequence: TGTGCCAGCAGCGCCAGGGGTCGCTCTGGGGCCAACGTCCTGACTTTC.

V and J are TRBV27 and TRBJ2-1, with 14 bases aligning to TRBD2. The CDR3 is 14 amino acids. Trimming at V came to 6 bases and at J to 7 bases, leaving 2 bases not matched to a gene. Germline V gives CDR1 MNHEY, CDR2 SMNVEV (reference sequence). The CDR3 protein is CASSRLAGGNEQFF. CDR3 DNA: TGTGCCAGCAGCAGACTAGCGGGAGGGAATGAGCAGTTCTTC.

The CDR3 nucleotides read TGTGCCAGTAGTATTCTTCTTTCCCCAGCCTACGAGCAGTACTTC. Its protein product is CASSILLSPAYEQYF. The chain links TRBV19 to TRBJ2-7; no clear D gene. CDR1 and CDR2 (germline): LNHDA, SQIVND (reference sequence). The CDR3 length is 15 residues. V lost 3 bases, J lost 2 bases, and 14 bases lay in between. The whole variable domain, filled in from reference TRBV19 and TRBJ2-7, reads DGGITQSPKYLFRKEGQNVTLSCEQNLNHDAMYWYRQDPGQGLRLIYYSQIVNDFQKGDIAEGYSVSREKKESFPLTVTSAQKNPTAFYLCASSILLSPAYEQYFGPGTRLTVT.

This clone was counted only a few times. The genes are TRBV5-1 and TRBJ1-1, with D perhaps TRBD1 (6 bases). The CDR3 sequence is 15 residues long. The germline CDR1 and CDR2 sequences are SGHRS and YFSETQ. V was clipped by 3 bases and J by 4 bases, with 16 bases between them. CDR3 DNA sequence: TGCGCCAGCAGCTCCTCAACAGGGTCGGGCACTGAAGCTTTCTTT. It yields the protein CASSSSTGSGTEAFF.

The rearrangement uses TRBV7-9 and TRBJ1-1, with D tentatively TRBD1 (5 bases). From germline, CDR1 is SEHNR and CDR2 FQNEAQ (reference sequence). The CDR3 is 12 amino acids. Between the trimmed V and J ends, which lost 10 bases and 2 bases, there was a span of 11 bases. CDR3 protein: CATGGGNTEAFF. CDR3 nucleotide sequence: TGTGCCACCGGGGGGGGAAACACTGAAGCTTTCTTT.

This sequence joins TRBV5-1 and TRBJ1-1; D not certain. V lost 4 bases and J lost 3, with 19 bases in between. CDR1 and CDR2 from the germline V gene are SGHRS and YFSETQ. The CDR3 is made up of 16 amino acids. CDR3 nucleotide sequence: TGCGCCAGCAGCCAAGGACGGGGAGTGGCGGACACTGAAGCTTTCTTT. Encoded protein: CASSQGRGVADTEAFF.

The chain has TRBV5-4 and TRBJ2-5; D uncertain. The V and J ends lost 0 bases and 1 base respectively, with 7 bases between them. This CDR3 has 14 amino acids. The V gene's germline CDR1 is SGHNT and CDR2 YYREEE (reference sequence). CDR3 sequence reads: CASSLGEAQETQYF. The CDR3, as DNA: TGTGCCAGCAGCTTGGGCGAGGCCCAAGAGACCCAGTACTTC. Full variable domain (outside the CDR3, taken from reference TRBV5-4 and TRBJ2-5): ETGVTQSPTHLIKTRGQQVTLRCSSQSGHNTVSWYQQALGQGPQFIFQYYREEENGRGNFPPRFSGLQFPNYSSELNVNALELDDSALYLCASSLGEAQETQYFGPGTRLLVL.

The CDR3 sequence is CASSRQVSGANVLTF. CDR3 nucleotides: TGTGCCAGCAGCCGACAGGTCTCTGGGGCCAACGTCCTGACTTTC. The chain recombines TRBV11-2 with TRBJ2-6; possibly TRBD1 for D (6 bases). The V and J ends lost 5 bases and 0 bases respectively, with 8 bases between them. The CDR3 spans 15 residues. Germline V lookup: CDR1 SGHAT, CDR2 FQNNGV.

V usage is TRBV28 and J usage is TRBJ1-1; D remains unclear. This CDR3 region has 13 residues. Germline-derived CDR1 and CDR2 are MDHEN and SYDVKM. Trimming took 7 bases from V and 4 from J, leaving 13 bases between them. The DNA for the CDR3 is TGTGCCAGCACCGTAACGGGTCCCACTGAAGCTTTCTTT. Translating gives CASTVTGPTEAFF.

This clone turned up a few times. The rearrangement links TRBV7-8 to TRBJ2-1; 9 positions match TRBD2. This CDR3 has 16 residues. Germline loops: CDR1 SGHVS, CDR2 FQNEAQ. The V and J ends lost 3 bases and 4 bases, in that order; junction bases with no gene match: 7. The CDR3 spells CASSFILAGRYNEQFF. CDR3 DNA sequence: TGTGCCAGCAGCTTCATTCTAGCGGGGCGTTACAATGAGCAGTTCTTC.

This sequence joins TRBV2 and TRBJ2-7; maybe TRBD2 (6 bases). The CDR3 extends over 13 amino acids. V lost 2 bases and J lost 4, with 9 bases in between. Looked up from germline, CDR1 is SNHLY and CDR2 is FYNNEI. The CDR3 coding sequence is TGTGCCAGCAGTGAAAGCGGGCGGTACGAGCAGTACGTC. Protein product: CASSESGRYEQYV.

This clone was observed a single time. This sequence joins TRBV5-1 and TRBJ2-3, with 9 bases aligning to TRBD1. The CDR3 runs to 16 residues. Germline V gives CDR1 SGHRS, CDR2 YFSETQ. After removal of 5 bases from V and 4 bases from J, the junction contained 11 bases not matched to a gene. Written as DNA, the CDR3 is TGCGCCAGCAGTAAGGGGGGACAGGGAGGGGCAGATACGCAGTATTTT. Its protein product is CASSKGGQGGADTQYF. The complete variable domain, with remaining parts taken from reference TRBV5-1 and TRBJ2-3, reads KAGVTQTPRYLIKTRGQQVTLSCSPISGHRSVSWYQQTPGQGLQFLFEYFSETQRNKGNFPGRFSGRQFSNSRSEMNVSTLELGDSALYLCASSKGGQGGADTQYFGPGTRLTVL.

This chain links TRBV27 with TRBJ1-4; 7 bases line up with TRBD1. The CDR3 is made up of 14 amino acids. V dropped 6 bases and J dropped 12; count of bases not matched to a gene: 13. Germline CDR1 and CDR2: MNHEY and SMNVEV (reference sequence). CDR3 DNA: TGTGCCAGCAGCCCTGGGACAGCCGTCCAGGAACTGTTTTTT. This codes for CASSPGTAVQELFF.

The gene calls are TRBV2 and TRBJ1-1, with a tentative D call TRBD1 (6 bases). The CDR3 is 13 residues long. Germline lookup yields CDR1 SNHLY and CDR2 FYNNEI. The V gene lost 7 bases and the J gene lost 4 bases, with 13 bases spanning the gap. CDR3 residues: CASTQQGGTEAFF. The CDR3 DNA is TGTGCCAGCACTCAACAGGGCGGCACTGAAGCTTTCTTT.

This chain connects TRBV6-5 to TRBJ1-4; no reliable D call. Trimming stripped 0 bases from V and 8 bases from J, with 16 bases between. The CDR3 sequence is 16 residues long. CDR1 MNHEY and CDR2 SVGAGI come from the germline V gene. The CDR3 protein is CASSYSGVGHGEKLFF. The CDR3 DNA sequence: TGTGCCAGCAGTTACTCGGGTGTTGGGCATGGGGAAAAACTGTTTTTT.

Comments on this clone: The junction shows a germline mismatch at one end, possibly a read error. The chain carries TRBV5-8 and TRBJ2-4; weak D call: TRBD1 (6 bases). Germline CDR1 SGHTS, CDR2 YDEGEE. This CDR3 is built from 12 residues. CDR3 nucleotides: TGTGCCAGCAGCTTGGGTAGGGACAAGTCGAGATTC. This encodes CASSLGRDKSRF.

This rearrangement joins TRBV9 to TRBJ2-3; 7 nucleotides match TRBD1. The CDR3 spans 13 residues. The germline gives CDR1 SGDLS, CDR2 YYNGEE. Trimming took 3 bases from V and 5 from J; bases not matched to a gene: 3. CDR3 in amino acids: CASSANRGDTQYF. CDR3 sequence (DNA): TGTGCCAGCAGCGCGAACAGGGGAGATACGCAGTATTTT.

The genes are TRBV28 and TRBJ2-7; the D gene is possibly TRBD2 (6 bases). Per germline, CDR1 MDHEN and CDR2 SYDVKM. V dropped 3 bases and J dropped 2 bases, with 8 bases sitting between them. This CDR3 region has 13 residues. The CDR3 nucleotides are TGTGCCAGCAGTTTGGCGGGGCCCTACGAGCAGTACGTC. Translation gives CASSLAGPYEQYV.

J is TRBJ2-3 and V is TRBV4-2; possible D gene TRBD1, 6 bases. Germline V lookup: CDR1 LGHNA, CDR2 YNFKEQ. The CDR3 consists of 19 residues. V gave up 4 bases and J gave up 0 bases, with 23 bases separating them. For the CDR3, the DNA is TGTGCCAGCAGCCCAGACCTCCGTCAACAGGGACCTAGCACAGATACGCAGTATTTT. This encodes CASSPDLRQQGPSTDTQYF.

In its sample, this clone was seen a few times. CDR3 in DNA: TGTGCCAGCAGCTTAACCGGTGACATTAGCTCCTACAATGAGCAGTTCTTC. Protein: CASSLTGDISSYNEQFF. The chain carries TRBV7-3 and TRBJ2-1; D is ambiguous. Trimming took off 0 bases at V and 0 bases at J, with 12 bases between the two ends. The CDR3 consists of 17 residues. Looked up from germline, CDR1 is SGHTA and CDR2 is FQGTGA.

Only one count was recorded for this clone. The V gene is TRBV5-4, the J gene TRBJ1-1; 8 bases fit TRBD1. Germline CDR1 and CDR2: SGHNT and YYREEE (reference sequence). V was pared by 1 base and J by 1 base, with 3 bases of the junction left unmatched. The length of the CDR3 is 15 residues. CDR3 sequence reads: CASSLQGAGNTEAFF. Here the CDR3 DNA reads TGTGCCAGCAGCTTGCAGGGGGCGGGGAACACTGAAGCTTTCTTT. The full variable domain, its missing parts supplied by reference TRBV5-4 and TRBJ1-1, is ETGVTQSPTHLIKTRGQQVTLRCSSQSGHNTVSWYQQALGQGPQFIFQYYREEENGRGNFPPRFSGLQFPNYSSELNVNALELDDSALYLCASSLQGAGNTEAFFGQGTRLTVV.

This clone has only a few counts. The V call is TRBV6-1, the J call TRBJ2-2, with a possible D match to TRBD1 (6 bases). Germline assignment: CDR1 MNHNS and CDR2 SASEGT. CDR3 length equals 15 residues. The germline V and J ends were trimmed by 2 bases and 3 bases, with 10 bases remaining between them. The CDR3 nucleotides are TGTGCCAGCAGTGAACCCAAGGGGGACACCGGGGAGCTGTTTTTT. Translated, it gives CASSEPKGDTGELFF.

The chain joins TRBV6-5 to TRBJ2-4; TRBD2 aligns across 7 bases. This CDR3 has 15 amino acids. Germline V lookup: CDR1 MNHEY, CDR2 SVGAGI. Germline trimming cut 0 bases from V and 4 bases from J; bases unmatched to any gene: 3. The CDR3 bases are TGTGCCAGCAGTTACTCGGGACTAACAAAAAACATTCAGTACTTC. Amino acid sequence: CASSYSGLTKNIQYF.

The chain couples TRBV7-6 to TRBJ2-1; D might be TRBD2 (6 bases). The V end was cut by 3 bases, the J end by 10 bases, with 16 bases between. The CDR3 is 14 residues long. Germline-derived CDR1 and CDR2 are SGHVS and FNYEAQ. The CDR3 DNA reads as TGTGCCAGCAGCTTTGAACCTACGGGGAGGGAGCAGTTCTTC. Translating gives CASSFEPTGREQFF.

This clone was observed a few times. In DNA, the CDR3 is TGCGCCAGCAGCTTGGAGGGGGTTGGAACTGAAGCTTTCTTT. It encodes CASSLEGVGTEAFF. The chain couples TRBV5-1 to TRBJ1-1; D might be TRBD1 (6 bases). Trimming removed 0 bases at V and 5 bases at J, with 11 bases between. CDR1 and CDR2 (germline): SGHRS, YFSETQ. This CDR3 has 14 residues.

This chain joins TRBV7-2 and TRBJ2-4; possible D gene TRBD1, 6 bases. The CDR3 extends over 14 amino acids. V lost 5 bases and J 9 bases, leaving 17 bases between the germline ends. Germline lookup yields CDR1 SGHTA and CDR2 FQGNSA. The CDR3 DNA follows: TGTGCCAGCAGCAAGGGACACGGCGGCGGCATTCAGTACTTC. Its protein is CASSKGHGGGIQYF.

V and J are TRBV28 and TRBJ2-7; a weak D match, TRBD1 (8 bases). Germline CDR1 and CDR2: MDHEN and SYDVKM. Trimming stripped 6 bases from V and 7 bases from J, with 16 bases between. This CDR3 spans 13 amino acids. The CDR3 DNA sequence: TGTGCCAGCAGACAGGGGGGGGCGGGGGAGCAGTACTTC. Translated, it gives CASRQGGAGEQYF.

This chain connects TRBV5-1 to TRBJ2-5; weak D call: TRBD1 (5 bases). The length of the CDR3 is 16 residues. Trimming removed 1 base from V and 1 base from J, with 14 bases in between. Per germline, CDR1 SGHRS and CDR2 YFSETQ. The CDR3 spells CASSLLGAMAQETQYF. CDR3 nucleotide sequence: TGCGCCAGCAGCTTGCTAGGGGCTATGGCCCAAGAGACCCAGTACTTC.

The CDR3 sequence: CATASGRAMYNEQFF. CDR3 bases: TGTGCCACCGCTAGCGGGAGAGCTATGTACAATGAGCAGTTCTTC. V is TRBV19 and J is TRBJ2-1; 10 bases fit TRBD2. The CDR3 has 15 residues. Trimming cost V 10 bases and J 4 bases; bases outside gene matches: 10. CDR1 LNHDA and CDR2 SQIVND come from the germline V gene (reference sequence).